This entry is about one TCR beta chain. The antigen remains undetermined. The germline V gene has CDR1 SGHTA and CDR2 FQGNSA. This CDR3 comprises 14 residues. V was cut by 5 bases and J by 2 bases, with 13 bases left in between. In TCRdb, the reads were re-called with MiXCR into one record per CDR3 protein. Here the sample spans roughly 340,000 distinct CDR3 sequences, around 29% being singletons. This sample was included in a study of T cell repertoires in cytomegalovirus infection. As for the study in general: Matching HLA type and CMV infection were both indicated by public TCR beta signatures. Findings of the study overall: Frequencies of public TCR beta families were cumulated, and this identified carriers of CMV plus the relevant HLA.

The clonotype was recovered from a human donor in good health (CMV status not recorded). Some clones in this sample may be carry-over from other donors' samples. The rearrangement joins TRBV7-2 to TRBJ2-7; D not resolved. This sample comprised cultured PBMCs, obtained from culture after CMV antigen stimulation. DNA for the CDR3: TGTGCCAGCAGCCCCGACTCGTTCACCTACGAGCAGTACTTC. As protein: CASSPDSFTYEQYF.